Included here is one TCR beta chain sequence, with context. Its antigen is unknown. The data belong to a study of blood T cells in healthy people across ages. The study, taken as a whole, reports: The study could not conclusively compare naive and antigen-experienced cells, given its unsorted PBMCs.

PCR was performed a second time for 7 to 11 cycles using a sample-barcoded 5' primer and a J-beta primer mix. Every molecule of cDNA carried a tag from a template-switch adaptor with 12 random nucleotides. TCRdb fed the 5' RACE reads into MiXCR, producing one record per CDR3 protein. There are 540,000 or so distinct CDR3 sequences in the sample; less than 60% occur only once, and 20% to 25% lies in the top ten. This CDR3 has 15 residues. Trimming pared 0 bases from V and 3 bases from J, leaving 11 bases between. Germline V gene sequence: CDR1 LGHDT, CDR2 YNNKEL (reference sequence). Each donor supplied about 9.6 milliliters of peripheral blood.

The chain couples TRBV3-1 to TRBJ1-2; TRBD1 is a possible D gene (5 bases). The sequence was collected from an elderly man in good health. Source material: blood. CDR3 protein: CASSQDGAADYGYTF. The CDR3, as DNA: TGTGCCAGCAGCCAAGATGGGGCCGCGGACTATGGCTACACCTTC.